The 29 T cell receptor beta chains given below trace back to one sample, sequenced in a study of PD-1 blockade in classical Hodgkin lymphoma. Method: immunoSEQ multiplex PCR; TCRdb's copy keeps in-frame clones and lacks some. The sample contains about 31,000 clones, over 75% of which appear only once. Time point indicated: cycle 4 day 1 (C4D1), after 5 to 7 weeks of nivolumab. Each of the patients experienced relapse following autologous stem cell transplantation, and their brentuximab vedotin exposure differed. This sample comprised peripheral blood mononuclear cells (PBMCs), obtained before the fourth cycle of nivolumab. The source of these receptors is a human donor with classical Hodgkin lymphoma.

This chain connects TRBV6-1 to TRBJ1-4; D is undetermined. V lost 7 bases to trimming and J lost 5 bases, with 17 bases between them. The CDR3 sequence is 15 residues long. Germline CDR1 and CDR2: MNHNS and SASEGT. CDR3 DNA sequence: TGTGCCAGCAATACTGTCCCACCGGGGAATGAAAAACTGTTTTTT. Encoded protein: CASNTVPPGNEKLFF.

The genes are TRBV19 and TRBJ1-5; no clear D. The V end lost 8 bases, the J end lost 0 bases, and 11 bases lay between the germline ends. Germline loops: CDR1 LNHDA, CDR2 SQIVND (reference sequence). This CDR3 contains 14 residues. CDR3 loop: CASGLSFSNQPQHF. The CDR3 DNA reads TGTGCCAGTGGGTTAAGCTTTAGCAATCAGCCCCAGCATTTT.

This sequence joins TRBV6-6 and TRBJ1-2, with 10 bases identical to TRBD1. This CDR3 has 12 amino acids. Germline lookup yields CDR1 MNHNY and CDR2 SVGAGI (reference sequence). The junction had 3 bases not matched to a gene; V was cut back by 10 bases and J by 4 bases. This CDR3 is CAIWDRGYGYTF. DNA of the CDR3: TGTGCCATTTGGGACAGGGGCTATGGCTACACCTTC.

The rearrangement links TRBV6-5 to TRBJ2-6; D is unclear. In germline, CDR1 is MNHEY, CDR2 SVGAGI. V was clipped by 0 bases and J by 4 bases, with 4 bases between them. The CDR3 runs 14 residues. CDR3 nucleotides: TGTGCCAGCAGTTACTCGAGCGGGGCCAACGTCCTGACTTTC. Protein product: CASSYSSGANVLTF.

This CDR3 is CSDRDRVFHEQYF. CDR3 coding DNA: TGCAGCGACCGGGACAGGGTGTTCCACGAGCAGTACTTC. The V and J genes are TRBV29-1 and TRBJ2-7; 9 nucleotides match TRBD1. Per the germline V gene, CDR1 is SQVTM and CDR2 is ANQGSEA. V dropped 7 bases and J dropped 5; count of bases not matched to a gene: 9. This CDR3 has 13 residues.

The chain couples TRBV14 to TRBJ1-5; tentatively, D is TRBD1 (5 bases). V lost 2 bases and J lost 5, with 19 bases in between. The CDR3 spans 17 residues. In germline, CDR1 is SGHDN, CDR2 FVKESK. The CDR3 sequence is CASSQTGVTHPYQPQHF. Written as DNA, the CDR3 is TGTGCCAGCAGCCAAACAGGCGTCACACACCCGTATCAGCCCCAGCATTTT.

This clone was seen a handful of times. V gene TRBV9 combines with J gene TRBJ2-1; no clear D gene. Germline CDR1 SGDLS, CDR2 YYNGEE. Trimming took off 2 bases at V and 12 bases at J, with 15 bases between the two ends. The CDR3 sequence is 13 residues long. The CDR3 nucleotides read TGTGCCAGCAGCGTCCCGGGTCAAGTGAGGCAGTTCTTC. As protein: CASSVPGQVRQFF.

Within the sample, this clone is medium-sized. V is TRBV27 and J is TRBJ1-2, with a weak D call TRBD1 (5 bases). Trimming removed 4 bases at V and 3 bases at J, with 12 bases between. The CDR3 extends over 14 amino acids. The germline CDR1 and CDR2 sequences are MNHEY and SMNVEV (reference sequence). The CDR3 loop is CASSWDSGDYGYTF. DNA for the CDR3: TGTGCCAGCAGTTGGGATTCGGGGGACTATGGCTACACCTTC.

This chain links TRBV5-1 with TRBJ2-3; D call uncertain. The CDR3 spans 11 residues. The V end was cut by 4 bases, the J end by 5 bases, with 5 bases between. Germline CDR1 reads SGHRS; CDR2 reads YFSETQ. The CDR3 reads CASSPGDTQYF. The CDR3 bases are TGCGCCAGCAGCCCAGGAGATACGCAGTATTTT. Looking up the rest from reference TRBV5-1 and TRBJ2-3 gives the full variable domain: KAGVTQTPRYLIKTRGQQVTLSCSPISGHRSVSWYQQTPGQGLQFLFEYFSETQRNKGNFPGRFSGRQFSNSRSEMNVSTLELGDSALYLCASSPGDTQYFGPGTRLTVL.

The sample holds a few counts of this clone. The rearrangement links TRBV28 to TRBJ2-7; TRBD1 or TRBD2 may be the D gene (5 bases each). V lost 5 bases and J lost 1, with 12 bases in between. This CDR3 is 14 amino acids long. Looked up from germline, CDR1 is MDHEN and CDR2 is SYDVKM. The DNA for the CDR3 is TGTGCCAGCAGTGAGGGGTTAGGGTCCTACGAGCAGTACTTC. Its translation is CASSEGLGSYEQYF.

The V call is TRBV11-2, the J call TRBJ2-7; possible D gene TRBD2, 5 bases. V was pared by 8 bases and J by 3 bases, with 11 bases between. CDR1 SGHAT and CDR2 FQNNGV come from the germline V gene. The CDR3 spans 12 residues. The CDR3 here is CASAGRIYEQYF. In DNA, the CDR3 is TGTGCCAGCGCTGGGAGAATCTACGAGCAGTACTTC.

The chain employs TRBV19 and TRBJ2-1; 12 nucleotides line up with TRBD2. The CDR3 is 15 residues long. The germline V gene has CDR1 LNHDA and CDR2 SQIVND (reference sequence). Trimming at V came to 6 bases and at J to 2 bases, leaving 2 bases not matched to a gene. Here the CDR3 reads CASSLAGGPYNEQFF. DNA of the CDR3: TGTGCCAGTAGCCTAGCGGGGGGGCCCTACAATGAGCAGTTCTTC. Drawing the rest from reference TRBV19 and TRBJ2-1, the complete variable domain is DGGITQSPKYLFRKEGQNVTLSCEQNLNHDAMYWYRQDPGQGLRLIYYSQIVNDFQKGDIAEGYSVSREKKESFPLTVTSAQKNPTAFYLCASSLAGGPYNEQFFGPGTRLTVL.

The rearrangement joins TRBV10-3 to TRBJ2-2; 7 bases match TRBD1. CDR1 is ENHRY, CDR2 SYGVKD, per germline. With 6 bases clipped from V and 7 bases from J, the junction kept 8 bases outside the gene matches. The CDR3 consists of 14 residues. In DNA form, the CDR3 reads TGTGCCATCAGCTCGACAGGGAAGAACGGGGAGCTGTTTTTT. Amino acids: CAISSTGKNGELFF.

In nucleotides, the CDR3 is TGCGCCAGCAGCTTACACAGGGGGCAAACCTACGAGCAGTACTTC. Protein: CASSLHRGQTYEQYF. This chain joins TRBV4-1 and TRBJ2-7; 9 nucleotides line up with TRBD1. The CDR3 contains 15 residues. Germline V gene lookup returns CDR1 MGHRA and CDR2 YSYEKL. V was pared by 5 bases and J by 2 bases, with 7 bases of the junction left unmatched.

The genes are TRBV2 and TRBJ1-3; 8 bases align to TRBD1. With V trimmed by 6 bases and J by 3 bases, 4 bases remained unmatched. The germline CDR1 and CDR2 sequences are SNHLY and FYNNEI. This CDR3 is built from 14 residues. As DNA, the CDR3 is TGTGCCAGCAGCCGGACAGGGAGTGGAAACACCATATATTTT. Protein: CASSRTGSGNTIYF.

The chain has TRBV19 and TRBJ1-1, with unresolved D. The CDR3 has 14 amino acids. Germline V CDR1 and CDR2: LNHDA, SQIVND (reference sequence). The germline V and J ends were trimmed by 2 bases and 1 base, with 8 bases remaining between them. Written as DNA, the CDR3 is TGTGCCAGTAGTATAACACACTCGAACACTGAAGCTTTCTTT. Translated: CASSITHSNTEAFF.

The chain couples TRBV7-8 to TRBJ2-3; TRBD2 might be the D (6 bases). The CDR3 totals 14 residues. Germline lookup yields CDR1 SGHVS and CDR2 FQNEAQ. Trimming cost V 7 bases and J 2 bases, with 13 bases left between them. CDR3 sequence (DNA): TGTGCCAGCATCCGGGACTCTAACACAGATACGCAGTATTTT. Encoded protein: CASIRDSNTDTQYF.

V gene TRBV6-5 combines with J gene TRBJ1-2; TRBD1 is a possible D gene (5 bases). Looked up from germline, CDR1 is MNHEY and CDR2 is SVGAGI. Trimming took off 8 bases at V and 3 bases at J, with 13 bases between the two ends. The CDR3 loop spans 13 amino acids. The CDR3 loop is CASFGAGDYGYTF. CDR3 coding DNA: TGTGCCAGCTTTGGGGCGGGGGACTATGGCTACACCTTC.

The sample holds one count of this clone. The chain couples TRBV5-6 to TRBJ2-7; D may correspond to TRBD1 or TRBD2 (5 bases each). V shed 0 bases and J shed 7 bases, with 11 bases lying between them. Germline lookup yields CDR1 SGHDT and CDR2 YYEEEE. The length of the CDR3 is 13 residues. The CDR3 bases are TGTGCCAGCAGCTTGGCGGGGCCGAAGGAGCAGTACTTC. The encoded protein is CASSLAGPKEQYF.

This clone was counted between two and nine times. The same CDR3 can be traced to other DNA sequences in this sample. The chain uses TRBV5-1 and TRBJ2-3; 8 positions agree with TRBD2. Germline CDR1 is SGHRS and CDR2 is YFSETQ. The CDR3 loop spans 15 amino acids. V trimming: 6 bases; J trimming: 1 base; junction bases outside the gene matches: 7. The CDR3 DNA reads as TGCGCCAGCAAGACGGGGCGGGGGGGCACAGATACGCAGTATTTT. This codes for CASKTGRGGTDTQYF.

The chain combines TRBV19 with TRBJ2-3; TRBD2 is a possible D gene (6 bases). Germline assignment: CDR1 LNHDA and CDR2 SQIVND (reference sequence). With 0 bases removed from V and 4 bases from J, the gap between germline ends came to 14 bases. CDR3 length: 16 amino acids. CDR3: CASSIDLGGKADTQYF. CDR3 bases: TGTGCCAGTAGTATAGATTTGGGGGGTAAGGCAGATACGCAGTATTTT.

The gene calls are TRBV19 and TRBJ1-5; a weak D match, TRBD1 (6 bases). The CDR3 is made up of 15 amino acids. V was pared by 3 bases and J by 3 bases, with 12 bases between. The germline CDR1 and CDR2 sequences are LNHDA and SQIVND (reference sequence). The DNA for the CDR3 is TGTGCCAGTAGTATTTCGGACAGTCCCAATCAGCCCCAGCATTTT. It codes for CASSISDSPNQPQHF.

This chain joins TRBV13 and TRBJ2-5; 11 nucleotides agree with TRBD2. The CDR3 has 16 residues. The junction had 4 bases not matched to a gene; V was cut back by 4 bases and J by 0 bases. CDR1 and CDR2 (germline): PRHDT, FYEKMQ (reference sequence). CDR3 amino acids: CASSSRTSGYQETQYF. Here the CDR3 DNA reads TGTGCCAGCAGCTCCAGGACTAGCGGGTACCAAGAGACCCAGTACTTC.

The chain joins TRBV5-1 to TRBJ2-5, with 8 bases lining up with TRBD2. The V and J ends lost 4 bases and 5 bases, in that order; junction bases with no gene match: 10. Per germline, CDR1 SGHRS and CDR2 YFSETQ. The CDR3 extends over 15 amino acids. The CDR3 is CASSVVASGSETQYF. The CDR3 coding sequence is TGCGCCAGCAGCGTGGTGGCTAGCGGGTCGGAGACCCAGTACTTC.

This clone was found a few times. The chain recombines TRBV4-3 with TRBJ1-5; D is perhaps TRBD1 (6 bases). V lost 2 bases and J lost 6, with 14 bases in between. Per the germline V gene, CDR1 is LGHNA and CDR2 is YSLEER. CDR3 length: 15 amino acids. The CDR3 protein is CASSQWDTGSQPQHF. CDR3 nucleotides: TGCGCCAGCAGCCAATGGGACACAGGGAGTCAGCCCCAGCATTTT.

Worth noting for this clone: In this CDR3 the conserved last residue, phenylalanine or tryptophan, is missing, so a read error is likely. It is unclear where the CDR3 begins or ends on the DNA, so no DNA is shown, and the CDR3 is as TCRdb lists it. The chain carries TRBV6-6 and TRBJ1-1; TRBD1 is the table's D call and was not checked against the DNA. Ends included, the CDR3 has 11 residues. The V gene's germline CDR1 is MNHNY and CDR2 SVGAGI (reference sequence). The CDR3 protein is CASSERQGVFV.

V usage is TRBV7-2 and J usage is TRBJ2-3; D unresolved. Germline V gene sequence: CDR1 SGHTA, CDR2 FQGNSA. Trimming took 4 bases from V and 3 from J, leaving 17 bases between them. This CDR3 is built from 16 residues. In DNA form, the CDR3 reads TGTGCCAGCAGCTACTCGCTTACCCAAAAAACAGATACGCAGTATTTT. Translated: CASSYSLTQKTDTQYF.

This rearrangement joins TRBV19 to TRBJ1-2; no clear D. CDR3 size: 10 residues. CDR1 LNHDA and CDR2 SQIVND come from the germline V gene (reference sequence). Trimming took 9 bases from V and 1 from J, leaving 3 bases between them. Here the CDR3 DNA reads TGTGCCAGACATAACTATGGCTACACCTTC. Its protein product is CARHNYGYTF. Full variable domain (rest looked up from reference TRBV19 and TRBJ1-2): DGGITQSPKYLFRKEGQNVTLSCEQNLNHDAMYWYRQDPGQGLRLIYYSQIVNDFQKGDIAEGYSVSREKKESFPLTVTSAQKNPTAFYLCARHNYGYTFGSGTRLTVV.

CDR3 in DNA: TGTGCCAGCAGTGACTCGTTGCAGTCGAGCACAGATACGCAGTATTTT. This gives the protein CASSDSLQSSTDTQYF. The rearrangement uses TRBV6-4 and TRBJ2-3; D uncertain. V dropped 0 bases and J dropped 0 bases, with 10 bases sitting between them. The CDR3 runs to 16 residues. Per the germline V gene, CDR1 is MRHNA and CDR2 is SNTAGT.